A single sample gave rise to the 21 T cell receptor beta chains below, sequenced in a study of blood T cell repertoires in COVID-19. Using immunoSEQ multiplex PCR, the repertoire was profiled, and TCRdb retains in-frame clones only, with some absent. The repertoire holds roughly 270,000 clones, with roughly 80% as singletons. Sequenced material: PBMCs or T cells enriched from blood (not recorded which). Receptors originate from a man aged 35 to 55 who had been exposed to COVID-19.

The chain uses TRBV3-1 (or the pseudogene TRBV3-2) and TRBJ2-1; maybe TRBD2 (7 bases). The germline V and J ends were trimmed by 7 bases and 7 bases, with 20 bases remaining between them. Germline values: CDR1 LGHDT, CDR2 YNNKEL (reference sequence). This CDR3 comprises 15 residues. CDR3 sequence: CASTIRGGASNEQFF. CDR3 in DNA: TGTGCCAGCACGATACGAGGGGGGGCTTCAAATGAGCAGTTCTTC.

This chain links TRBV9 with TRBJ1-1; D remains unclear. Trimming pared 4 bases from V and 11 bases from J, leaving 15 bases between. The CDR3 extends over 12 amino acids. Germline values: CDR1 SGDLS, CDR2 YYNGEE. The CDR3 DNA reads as TGTGCCAGCAGCCCACCTGGGTGGCGGGCTTTCTTT. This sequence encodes CASSPPGWRAFF.

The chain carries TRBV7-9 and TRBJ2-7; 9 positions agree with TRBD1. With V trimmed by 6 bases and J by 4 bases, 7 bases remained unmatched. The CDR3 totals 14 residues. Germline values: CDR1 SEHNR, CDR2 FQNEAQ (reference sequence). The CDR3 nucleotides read TGTGCCAGCAGGCCTACAGGGGGCGGGTACGAGCAGTACTTC. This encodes CASRPTGGGYEQYF.

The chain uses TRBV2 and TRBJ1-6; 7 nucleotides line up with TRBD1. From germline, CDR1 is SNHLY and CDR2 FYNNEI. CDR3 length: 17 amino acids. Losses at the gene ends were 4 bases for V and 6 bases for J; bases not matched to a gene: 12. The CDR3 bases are TGTGCCAGCAGTGCTAGGACAGGTTATCTCGTTAATTCACCCCTCCACTTT. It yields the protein CASSARTGYLVNSPLHF.

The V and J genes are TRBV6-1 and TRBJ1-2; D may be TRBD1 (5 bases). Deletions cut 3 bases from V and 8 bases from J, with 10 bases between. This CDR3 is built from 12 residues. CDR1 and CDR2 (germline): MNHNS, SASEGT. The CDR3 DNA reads TGTGCCAGCAGTGATGACAGTGGCGGCTACACCTTC. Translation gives CASSDDSGGYTF.

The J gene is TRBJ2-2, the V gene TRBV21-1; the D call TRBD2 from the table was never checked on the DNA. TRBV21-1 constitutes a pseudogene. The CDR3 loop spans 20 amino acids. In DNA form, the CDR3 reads TGTGCCAGCAGCAAAACCCAAGGGGAGGCGGGAGATACAAACACCGGGGAGCTGTTTTTT. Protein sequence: CASSKTQGEAGDTNTGELFF.

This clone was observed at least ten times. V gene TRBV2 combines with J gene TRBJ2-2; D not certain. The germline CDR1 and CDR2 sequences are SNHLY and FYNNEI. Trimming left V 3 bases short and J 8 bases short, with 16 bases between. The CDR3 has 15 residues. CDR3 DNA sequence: TGTGCCAGCAGTGAGCAACCGACAAAAACGGGGGAGCTGTTTTTT. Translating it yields CASSEQPTKTGELFF.

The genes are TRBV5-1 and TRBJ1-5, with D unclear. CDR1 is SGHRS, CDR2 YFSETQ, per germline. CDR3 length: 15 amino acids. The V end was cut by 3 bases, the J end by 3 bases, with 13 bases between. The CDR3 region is CASSWDGEANQPQHF. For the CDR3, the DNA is TGCGCCAGCAGCTGGGATGGGGAGGCCAATCAGCCCCAGCATTTT.

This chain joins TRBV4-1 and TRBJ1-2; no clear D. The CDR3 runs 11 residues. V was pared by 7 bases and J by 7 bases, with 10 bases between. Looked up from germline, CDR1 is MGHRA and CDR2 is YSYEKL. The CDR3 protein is CASKNTGGYTF. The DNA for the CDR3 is TGCGCCAGCAAAAATACGGGTGGCTACACCTTC.

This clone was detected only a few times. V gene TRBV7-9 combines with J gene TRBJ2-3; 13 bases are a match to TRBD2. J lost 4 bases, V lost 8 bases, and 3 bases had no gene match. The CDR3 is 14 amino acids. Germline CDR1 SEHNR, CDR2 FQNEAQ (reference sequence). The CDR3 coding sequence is TGTGCCAGCCGGACTAGCGGGGGCTCAGATACGCAGTATTTT. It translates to CASRTSGGSDTQYF.

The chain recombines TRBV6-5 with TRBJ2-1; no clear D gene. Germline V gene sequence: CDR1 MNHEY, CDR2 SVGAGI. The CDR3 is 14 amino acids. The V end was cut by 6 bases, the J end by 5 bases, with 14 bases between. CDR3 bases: TGTGCCAGCAGCGTAGCAAGGTTGGACAATGAGCAGTTCTTC. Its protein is CASSVARLDNEQFF.

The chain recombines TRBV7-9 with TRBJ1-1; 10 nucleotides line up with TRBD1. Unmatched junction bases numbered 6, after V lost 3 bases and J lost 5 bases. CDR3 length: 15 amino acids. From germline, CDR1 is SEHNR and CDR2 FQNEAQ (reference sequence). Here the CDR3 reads CASSFGQGVETEAFF. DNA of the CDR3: TGTGCCAGCAGCTTCGGACAGGGGGTAGAGACTGAAGCTTTCTTT. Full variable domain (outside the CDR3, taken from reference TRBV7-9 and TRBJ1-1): DTGVSQNPRHKITKRGQNVTFRCDPISEHNRLYWYRQTLGQGPEFLTYFQNEAQLEKSRLLSDRFSAERPKGSFSTLEIQRTEQGDSAMYLCASSFGQGVETEAFFGQGTRLTVV.

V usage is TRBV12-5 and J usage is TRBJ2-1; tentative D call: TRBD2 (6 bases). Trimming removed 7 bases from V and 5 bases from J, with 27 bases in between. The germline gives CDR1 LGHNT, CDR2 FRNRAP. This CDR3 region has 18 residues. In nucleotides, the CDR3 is TGTGCTAGTGAATTTTCGGGCGTGGGGGGAGTAAGGAACAATGAGCAGTTCTTC. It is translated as CASEFSGVGGVRNNEQFF.

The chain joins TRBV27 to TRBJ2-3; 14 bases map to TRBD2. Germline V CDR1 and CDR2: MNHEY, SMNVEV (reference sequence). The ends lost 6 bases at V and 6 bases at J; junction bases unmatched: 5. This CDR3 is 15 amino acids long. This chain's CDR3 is CASRGLAGAGDTQYF. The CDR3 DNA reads TGTGCCAGCAGGGGACTAGCGGGAGCGGGTGATACGCAGTATTTT.

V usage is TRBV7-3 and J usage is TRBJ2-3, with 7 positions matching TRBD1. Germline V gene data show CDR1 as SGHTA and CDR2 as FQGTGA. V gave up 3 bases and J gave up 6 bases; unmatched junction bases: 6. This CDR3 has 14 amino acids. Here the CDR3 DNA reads TGTGCCAGCAGCTTCGAGGGGGCCGGCGATACGCAGTATTTT. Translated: CASSFEGAGDTQYF.

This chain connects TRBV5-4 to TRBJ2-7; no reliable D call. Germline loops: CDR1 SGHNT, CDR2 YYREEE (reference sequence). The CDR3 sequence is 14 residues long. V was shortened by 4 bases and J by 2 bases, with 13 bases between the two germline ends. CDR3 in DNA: TGTGCCAGCAGCCCTGATGCAGGCACCTACGAGCAGTACTTC. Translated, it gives CASSPDAGTYEQYF.

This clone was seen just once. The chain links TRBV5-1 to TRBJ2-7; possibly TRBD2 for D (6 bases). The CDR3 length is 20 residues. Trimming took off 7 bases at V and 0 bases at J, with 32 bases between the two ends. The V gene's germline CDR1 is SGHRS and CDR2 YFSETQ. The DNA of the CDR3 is TGCGCCAGCGCCCGAACATCTTCGGGAGATCGGTTTCTTTACTCCTACGAGCAGTACTTC. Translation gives CASARTSSGDRFLYSYEQYF.

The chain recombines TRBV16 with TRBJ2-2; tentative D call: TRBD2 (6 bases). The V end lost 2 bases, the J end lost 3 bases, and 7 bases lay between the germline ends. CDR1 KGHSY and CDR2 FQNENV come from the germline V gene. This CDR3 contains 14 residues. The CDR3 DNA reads TGTGCCAGCAGCCAAGGGACTTACACCGGGGAGCTGTTTTTT. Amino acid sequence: CASSQGTYTGELFF.

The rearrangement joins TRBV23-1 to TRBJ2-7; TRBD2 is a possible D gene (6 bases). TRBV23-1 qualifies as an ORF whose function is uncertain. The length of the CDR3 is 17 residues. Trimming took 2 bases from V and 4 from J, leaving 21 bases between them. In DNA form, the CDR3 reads TGCGCCAGCAGTCAAATCCGCGGGGACGGGGGTCGTTACGAGCAGTACTTC. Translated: CASSQIRGDGGRYEQYF.

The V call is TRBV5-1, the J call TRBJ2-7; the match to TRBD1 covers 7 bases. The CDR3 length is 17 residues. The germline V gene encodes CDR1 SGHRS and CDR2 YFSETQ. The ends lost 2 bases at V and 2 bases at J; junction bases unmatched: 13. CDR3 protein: CASSFLSDRAFTYEQYF. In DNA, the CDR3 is TGCGCCAGCAGCTTTCTTAGTGACAGGGCATTCACCTACGAGCAGTACTTC.

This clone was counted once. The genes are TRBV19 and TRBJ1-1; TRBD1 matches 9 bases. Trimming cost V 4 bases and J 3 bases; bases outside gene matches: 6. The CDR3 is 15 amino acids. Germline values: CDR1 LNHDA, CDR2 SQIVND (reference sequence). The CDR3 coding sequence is TGTGCCAGTAGTAAAACGGGACAGGGATACACTGAAGCTTTCTTT. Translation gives CASSKTGQGYTEAFF.